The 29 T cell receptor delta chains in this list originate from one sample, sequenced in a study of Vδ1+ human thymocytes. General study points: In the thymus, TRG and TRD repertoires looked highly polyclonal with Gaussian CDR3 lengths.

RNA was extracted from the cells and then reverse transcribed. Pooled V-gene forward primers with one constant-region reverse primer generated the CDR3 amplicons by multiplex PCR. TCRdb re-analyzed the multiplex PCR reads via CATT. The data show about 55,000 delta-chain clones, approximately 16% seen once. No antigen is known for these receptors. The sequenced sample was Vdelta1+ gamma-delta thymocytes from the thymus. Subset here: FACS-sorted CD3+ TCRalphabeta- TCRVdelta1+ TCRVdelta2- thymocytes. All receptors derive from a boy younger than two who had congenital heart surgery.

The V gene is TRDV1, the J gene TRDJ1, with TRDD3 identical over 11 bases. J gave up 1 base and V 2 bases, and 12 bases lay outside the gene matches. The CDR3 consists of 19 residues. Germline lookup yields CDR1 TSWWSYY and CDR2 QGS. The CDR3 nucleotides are TGTGCTCTTGGGGAAGATCTACTACTGGGGGATATCTTCACCGATAAACTCATCTTT. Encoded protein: CALGEDLLLGDIFTDKLIF.

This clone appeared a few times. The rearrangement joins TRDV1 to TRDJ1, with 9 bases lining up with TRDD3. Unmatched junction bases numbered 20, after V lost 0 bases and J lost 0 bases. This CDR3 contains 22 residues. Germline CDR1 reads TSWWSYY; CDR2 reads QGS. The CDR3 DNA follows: TGTGCTCTTGGGGAACTTCCTACTGTCTGGGGATACGCGATACCCTACACCGATAAACTCATCTTT. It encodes CALGELPTVWGYAIPYTDKLIF.

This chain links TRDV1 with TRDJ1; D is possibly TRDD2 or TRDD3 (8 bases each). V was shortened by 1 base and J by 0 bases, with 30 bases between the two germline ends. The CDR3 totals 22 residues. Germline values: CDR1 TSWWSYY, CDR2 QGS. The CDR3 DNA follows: TGTGCTCTTGGGGAACGTAAGAGGCCTTCCTATGACTGGGGGGAGTACACCGATAAACTCATCTTT. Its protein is CALGERKRPSYDWGEYTDKLIF.

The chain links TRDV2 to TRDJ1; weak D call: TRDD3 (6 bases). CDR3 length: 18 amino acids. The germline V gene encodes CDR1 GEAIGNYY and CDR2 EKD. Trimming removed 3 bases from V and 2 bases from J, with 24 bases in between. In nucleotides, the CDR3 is TGTGCCTGTGACGCCTACTTGCGGTCGATACGCCCGACCGATAAACTCATCTTT. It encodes CACDAYLRSIRPTDKLIF.

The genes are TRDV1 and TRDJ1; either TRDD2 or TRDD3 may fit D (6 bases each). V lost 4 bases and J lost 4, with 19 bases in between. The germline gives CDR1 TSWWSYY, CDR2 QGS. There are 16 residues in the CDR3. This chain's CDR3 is CALGVLPVWGYDKLIF. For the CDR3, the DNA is TGTGCTCTTGGGGTGCTTCCTGTCTGGGGCTACGATAAACTCATCTTT.

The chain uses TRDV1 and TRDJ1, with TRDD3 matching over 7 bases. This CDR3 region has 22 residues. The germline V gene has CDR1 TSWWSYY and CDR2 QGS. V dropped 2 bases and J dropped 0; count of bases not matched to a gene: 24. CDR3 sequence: CALGERAAPTSLLGTDTDKLIF. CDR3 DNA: TGTGCTCTTGGGGAAAGGGCCGCACCTACGTCCCTACTGGGGACTGACACCGATAAACTCATCTTT.

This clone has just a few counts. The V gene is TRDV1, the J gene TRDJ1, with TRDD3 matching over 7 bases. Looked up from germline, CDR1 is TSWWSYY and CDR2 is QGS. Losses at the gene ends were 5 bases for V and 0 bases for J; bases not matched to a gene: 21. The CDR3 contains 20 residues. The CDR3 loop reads CALGNPPFLHWGTYTDKLIF. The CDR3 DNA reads TGTGCTCTTGGGAACCCCCCATTCCTTCACTGGGGAACATACACCGATAAACTCATCTTT.

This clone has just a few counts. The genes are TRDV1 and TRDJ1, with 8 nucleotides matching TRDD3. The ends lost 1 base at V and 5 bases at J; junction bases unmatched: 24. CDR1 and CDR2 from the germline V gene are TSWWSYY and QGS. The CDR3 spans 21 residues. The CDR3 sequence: CALGERPYCCEGDRNTDKLIF. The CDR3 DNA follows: TGTGCTCTTGGGGAACGCCCCTACTGTTGTGAGGGGGATAGAAATACGGATAAACTCATCTTT.

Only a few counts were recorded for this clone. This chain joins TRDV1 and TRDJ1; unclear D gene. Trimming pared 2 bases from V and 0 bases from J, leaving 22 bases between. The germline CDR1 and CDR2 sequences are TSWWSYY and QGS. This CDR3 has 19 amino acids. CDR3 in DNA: TGTGCTCTTGGGGAAACCCTTAAACCGCAAGATCTGTACACCGATAAACTCATCTTT. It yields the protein CALGETLKPQDLYTDKLIF.

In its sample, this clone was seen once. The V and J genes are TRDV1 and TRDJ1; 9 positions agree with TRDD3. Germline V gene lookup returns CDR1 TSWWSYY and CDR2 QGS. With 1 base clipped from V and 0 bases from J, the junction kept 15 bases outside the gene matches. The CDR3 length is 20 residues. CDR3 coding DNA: TGTGCTCTTGGGGAACAACCCCCAGTCCCCACTGGGGGACACACCGATAAACTCATCTTT. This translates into CALGEQPPVPTGGHTDKLIF.

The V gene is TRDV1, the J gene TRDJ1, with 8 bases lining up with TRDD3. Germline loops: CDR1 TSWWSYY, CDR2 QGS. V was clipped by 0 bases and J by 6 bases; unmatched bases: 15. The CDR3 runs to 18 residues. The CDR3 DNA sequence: TGTGCTCTTGGGGAACTAAGTTTTGTAGGGATACGTCTTCATAAACTCATCTTT. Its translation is CALGELSFVGIRLHKLIF.

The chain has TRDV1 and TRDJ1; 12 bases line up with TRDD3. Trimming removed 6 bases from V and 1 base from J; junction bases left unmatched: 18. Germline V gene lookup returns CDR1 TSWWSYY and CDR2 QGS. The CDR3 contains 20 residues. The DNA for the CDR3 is TGTGCTCTTGGAGTTCCCACATACTGGGGGATACTCACATCCACCGATAAACTCATCTTT. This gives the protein CALGVPTYWGILTSTDKLIF.

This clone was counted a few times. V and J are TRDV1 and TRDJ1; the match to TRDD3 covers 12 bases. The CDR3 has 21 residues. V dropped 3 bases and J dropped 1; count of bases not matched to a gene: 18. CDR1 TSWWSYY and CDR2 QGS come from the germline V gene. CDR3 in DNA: TGTGCTCTTGGGGAGAGACTCCATTACTGGGGGATACTTACGTCCACCGATAAACTCATCTTT. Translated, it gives CALGERLHYWGILTSTDKLIF.

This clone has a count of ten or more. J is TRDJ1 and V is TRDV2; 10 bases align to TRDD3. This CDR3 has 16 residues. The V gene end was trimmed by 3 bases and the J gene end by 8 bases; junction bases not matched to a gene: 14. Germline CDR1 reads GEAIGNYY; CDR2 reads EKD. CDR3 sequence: CACDFPTGGWRMKLIF. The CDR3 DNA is TGTGCCTGTGACTTTCCTACTGGGGGATGGCGAATGAAACTCATCTTT.

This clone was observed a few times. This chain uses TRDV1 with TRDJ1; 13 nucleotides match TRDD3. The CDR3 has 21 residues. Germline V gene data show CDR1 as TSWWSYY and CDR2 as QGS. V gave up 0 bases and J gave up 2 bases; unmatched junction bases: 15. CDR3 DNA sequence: TGTGCTCTTGGGGAACTAGTCCTGACACCCTACTGGGGGATACGTACCGATAAACTCATCTTT. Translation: CALGELVLTPYWGIRTDKLIF.

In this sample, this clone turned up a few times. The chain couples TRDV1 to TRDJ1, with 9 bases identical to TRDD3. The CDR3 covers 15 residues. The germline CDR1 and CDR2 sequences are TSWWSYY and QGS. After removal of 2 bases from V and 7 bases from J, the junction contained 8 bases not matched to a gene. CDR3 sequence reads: CALGENPGGYSKLIF. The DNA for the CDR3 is TGTGCTCTTGGGGAAAATCCCGGGGGATACTCTAAACTCATCTTT.

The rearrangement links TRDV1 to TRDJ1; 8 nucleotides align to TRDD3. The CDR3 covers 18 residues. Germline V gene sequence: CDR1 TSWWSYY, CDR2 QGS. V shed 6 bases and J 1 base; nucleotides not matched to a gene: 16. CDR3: CALGIPFFLGDPTDKLIF. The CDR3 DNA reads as TGTGCTCTTGGAATTCCTTTTTTCTTGGGGGATCCCACCGATAAACTCATCTTT.

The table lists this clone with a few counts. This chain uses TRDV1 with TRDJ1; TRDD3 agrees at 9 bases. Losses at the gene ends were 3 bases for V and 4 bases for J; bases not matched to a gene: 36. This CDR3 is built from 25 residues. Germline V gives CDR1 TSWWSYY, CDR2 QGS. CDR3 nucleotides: TGTGCTCTTGGGGATACCCAACGGGGCTCCTACTCAAAACGGCTCGGGGGATACCCGGTCGATAAACTCATCTTT. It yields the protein CALGDTQRGSYSKRLGGYPVDKLIF.

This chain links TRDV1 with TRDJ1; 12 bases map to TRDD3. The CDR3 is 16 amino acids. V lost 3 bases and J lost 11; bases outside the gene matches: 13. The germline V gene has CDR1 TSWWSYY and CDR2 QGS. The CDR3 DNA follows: TGTGCTCTTGGGGACCCAGACAGTACTGGGGGATACAGGCTCATCTTT. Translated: CALGDPDSTGGYRLIF.

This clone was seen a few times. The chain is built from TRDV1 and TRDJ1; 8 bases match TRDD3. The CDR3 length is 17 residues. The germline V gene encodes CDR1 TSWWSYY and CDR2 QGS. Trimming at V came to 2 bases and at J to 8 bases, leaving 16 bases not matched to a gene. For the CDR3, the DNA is TGTGCTCTTGGGGAATCTCTTCCTTATCTGGGGGACGAAAAACTCATCTTT. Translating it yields CALGESLPYLGDEKLIF.

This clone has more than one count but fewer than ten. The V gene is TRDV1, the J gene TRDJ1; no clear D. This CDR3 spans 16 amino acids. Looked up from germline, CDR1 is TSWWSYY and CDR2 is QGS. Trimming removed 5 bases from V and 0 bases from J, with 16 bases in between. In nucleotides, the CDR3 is TGTGCTCTTGGGCCTCCCTGTACTCAGAACACCGATAAACTCATCTTT. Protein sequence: CALGPPCTQNTDKLIF.

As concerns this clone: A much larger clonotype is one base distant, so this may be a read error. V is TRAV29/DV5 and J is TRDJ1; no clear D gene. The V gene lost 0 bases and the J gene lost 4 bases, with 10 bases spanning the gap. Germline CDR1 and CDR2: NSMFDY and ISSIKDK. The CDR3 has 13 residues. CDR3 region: CAASEHNIDKLIF. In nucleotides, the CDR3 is TGTGCAGCAAGCGAACACAACATCGATAAACTCATCTTT.

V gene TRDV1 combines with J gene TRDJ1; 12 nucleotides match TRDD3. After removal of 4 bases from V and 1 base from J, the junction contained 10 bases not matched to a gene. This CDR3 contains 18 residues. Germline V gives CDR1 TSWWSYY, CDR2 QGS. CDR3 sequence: CALGGPGPGGYVTDKLIF. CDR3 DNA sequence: TGTGCTCTTGGGGGCCCAGGGCCTGGGGGATACGTCACCGATAAACTCATCTTT.

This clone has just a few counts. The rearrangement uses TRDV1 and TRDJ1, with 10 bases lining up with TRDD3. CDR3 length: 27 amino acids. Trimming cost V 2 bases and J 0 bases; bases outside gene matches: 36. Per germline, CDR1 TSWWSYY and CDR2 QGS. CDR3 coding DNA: TGTGCTCTTGGGGAAATACCCTACAGAAGGGTAAGGCCTTCCTGGAATGGGGGATACCCCAACACCGATAAACTCATCTTT. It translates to CALGEIPYRRVRPSWNGGYPNTDKLIF.

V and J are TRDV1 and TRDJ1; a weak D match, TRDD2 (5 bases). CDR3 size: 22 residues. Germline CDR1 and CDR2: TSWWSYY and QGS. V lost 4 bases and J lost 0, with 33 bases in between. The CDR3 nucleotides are TGTGCTCTTGGGGGAACCCTATCCTATCCAGGGCTGCACGGAGTGTACACCGATAAACTCATCTTT. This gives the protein CALGGTLSYPGLHGVYTDKLIF.

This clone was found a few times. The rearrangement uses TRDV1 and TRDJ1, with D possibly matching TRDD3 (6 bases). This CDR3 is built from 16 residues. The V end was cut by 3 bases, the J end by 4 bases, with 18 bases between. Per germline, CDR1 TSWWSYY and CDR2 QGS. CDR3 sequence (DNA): TGTGCTCTTGGGGAGGGGGGGAGGCACTGGCTCGATAAACTCATCTTT. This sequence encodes CALGEGGRHWLDKLIF.

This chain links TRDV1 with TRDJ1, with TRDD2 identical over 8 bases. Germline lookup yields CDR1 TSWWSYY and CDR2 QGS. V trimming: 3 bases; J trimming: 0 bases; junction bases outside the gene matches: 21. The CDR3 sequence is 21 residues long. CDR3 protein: CALGDLVLPSHWITYTDKLIF. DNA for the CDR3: TGTGCTCTTGGGGACCTCGTCCTTCCTAGCCACTGGATTACCTACACCGATAAACTCATCTTT.

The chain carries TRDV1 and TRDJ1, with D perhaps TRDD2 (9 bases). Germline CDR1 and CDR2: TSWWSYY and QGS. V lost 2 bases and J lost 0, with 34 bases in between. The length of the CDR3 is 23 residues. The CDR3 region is CALGEDFGTFLPILGANTDKLIF. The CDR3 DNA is TGTGCTCTTGGGGAAGACTTCGGGACCTTCCTACCCATACTGGGGGCAAACACCGATAAACTCATCTTT.

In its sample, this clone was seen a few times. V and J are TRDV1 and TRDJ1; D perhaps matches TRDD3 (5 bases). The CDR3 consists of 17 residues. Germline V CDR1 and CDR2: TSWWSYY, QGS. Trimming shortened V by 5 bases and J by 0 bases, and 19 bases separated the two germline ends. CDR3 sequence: CALGNQAPLLDTDKLIF. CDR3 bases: TGTGCTCTTGGGAACCAGGCACCTCTACTGGACACCGATAAACTCATCTTT.